Following are 20 T cell receptor beta chains from one sample sequenced in a study of shared clonotypes between healthy human individuals. Sequencing used immunoSEQ multiplex PCR; TCRdb keeps in-frame clones, though not all of them. This table holds about 490,000 clones, about 85% found once. The sequenced sample was PBMCs. The receptors here all came from a woman aged 40 to 50 in good health. Some clones in this sample may be carry-over from other donors' samples.

The J gene is TRBJ2-6, the V gene TRBV27, with D unclear. Germline V gene lookup returns CDR1 MNHEY and CDR2 SMNVEV (reference sequence). The CDR3 is 13 residues long. V was trimmed by 10 bases and J by 2 bases, leaving 9 bases between them. The CDR3 nucleotides read TGTGCCATAAGGGTAGCTGGGGCCAACGTCCTGACTTTC. Translated: CAIRVAGANVLTF.

In its sample, this clone was seen once. The chain joins TRBV25-1 to TRBJ2-3, with 9 bases that match TRBD2. The V segment lost 8 bases and the J segment 3 bases; nucleotides outside the gene matches: 9. Looked up from germline, CDR1 is MGHDK and CDR2 is SYGVNS. The CDR3 covers 15 residues. The CDR3 sequence is CASSDSGRGTDTQYF. As DNA, the CDR3 is TGTGCCAGCTCCGATAGCGGGAGAGGGACAGATACGCAGTATTTT.

This chain uses TRBV20-1 with TRBJ2-7; D remains ambiguous. Trimming removed 2 bases at V and 4 bases at J, with 6 bases between. The CDR3 spans 11 residues. The germline gives CDR1 DFQATT, CDR2 SNEGSKA (reference sequence). CDR3 nucleotide sequence: TGCAGTGCTAGATTAACGTACGAGCAGTACTTC. Translation gives CSARLTYEQYF.

This clone was seen repeatedly, ten times or more. V and J are TRBV4-2 and TRBJ2-1; D is unclear. Per the germline V gene, CDR1 is LGHNA and CDR2 is YNFKEQ. Trimming left V 1 base short and J 7 bases short, with 5 bases between. The CDR3 runs to 12 residues. The DNA for the CDR3 is TGTGCCAGCAGCCAAGGTGAGAATGAGCAGTTCTTC. This encodes CASSQGENEQFF.

For this clone: A far more abundant clone sits one base away, making this likely a read error. The chain recombines TRBV4-2 with TRBJ1-1; the D gene is possibly TRBD1 (5 bases). The CDR3 length is 15 residues. Germline lookup yields CDR1 LGHNA and CDR2 YNFKEQ. The CDR3 here is CASSQPGTPITGAFF. DNA of the CDR3: TGTGCCAGCAGCCAGCCTGGGACTCCGATCACTGGAGCTTTCTTT.

The J gene is TRBJ2-5, the V gene TRBV5-1, with TRBD1 matching over 8 bases. Trimming cost V 6 bases and J 0 bases; bases outside gene matches: 7. This CDR3 is 15 amino acids long. CDR1 is SGHRS, CDR2 YFSETQ, per germline. In DNA, the CDR3 is TGCGCCAGCACAGAAGGGGACAGGAACCAAGAGACCCAGTACTTC. It translates to CASTEGDRNQETQYF.

For this clone: A much more abundant neighbour one base away suggests this may be a read error. Other DNA variants within this sample encode the same CDR3. This chain uses TRBV6-1 with TRBJ2-1; TRBD2 aligns across 7 bases. This CDR3 has 15 residues. In germline, CDR1 is MNHNS, CDR2 SASEGT. The CDR3 region has the DNA TGTGCCAGTAGTGAAATAGGGGAGGGATACAATGAGCAGTTCTTC. This codes for CASSEIGEGYNEQFF.

This chain uses TRBV29-1 with TRBJ1-1, with D possibly matching TRBD1 (6 bases). From germline, CDR1 is SQVTM and CDR2 ANQGSEA. Trimming took off 7 bases at V and 3 bases at J, with 12 bases between the two ends. The CDR3 contains 12 residues. The CDR3 is CSGTGFDTEAFF. The CDR3 region has the DNA TGCAGCGGAACAGGGTTCGACACTGAAGCTTTCTTT.

This sequence joins TRBV5-1 and TRBJ2-3, with 7 bases aligning to TRBD2. In germline, CDR1 is SGHRS, CDR2 YFSETQ. The CDR3 contains 14 residues. J lost 5 bases, V lost 3 bases, and 6 bases had no gene match. CDR3 nucleotide sequence: TGCGCCAGCAGCTCCGGACTAGGTGTAGATACGCAGTATTTT. Translation gives CASSSGLGVDTQYF.

V gene TRBV5-4 combines with J gene TRBJ1-1; D possibly corresponds to TRBD1 (6 bases). The germline V gene has CDR1 SGHNT and CDR2 YYREEE (reference sequence). V was pared by 0 bases and J by 10 bases, with 13 bases between. The CDR3 runs 13 residues. The CDR3 DNA follows: TGTGCCAGCAGCTTGGCAGGGGTTGATGGAGCTTTCTTT. Encoded protein: CASSLAGVDGAFF.

The chain links TRBV28 to TRBJ2-7; 8 bases align to TRBD2. Germline assignment: CDR1 MDHEN and CDR2 SYDVKM. The V and J ends lost 6 bases and 2 bases, in that order; junction bases with no gene match: 9. The CDR3 consists of 15 residues. The CDR3: CASRVSSGRAYEQYF. DNA for the CDR3: TGTGCCAGCAGAGTAAGCTCCGGGAGGGCCTACGAGCAGTACTTC. Filled out from reference TRBV28 and TRBJ2-7, the complete variable domain reads DVKVTQSSRYLVKRTGEKVFLECVQDMDHENMFWYRQDPGLGLRLIYFSYDVKMKEKGDIPEGYSVSREKKERFSLILESASTNQTSMYLCASRVSSGRAYEQYFGPGTRLTVT.

On this clone: The junction shows a germline mismatch at one end, possibly a read error. The rearrangement joins TRBV7-9 to TRBJ1-2; no clear D gene. Germline lookup yields CDR1 SEHNR and CDR2 FQNEAQ (reference sequence). CDR3 size: 10 residues. The CDR3 sequence is CASSLEAGQF. For the CDR3, the DNA is TGTGCCAGCAGCTTAGAGGCAGGCCAGTTC.

This clone was detected a few times. This chain connects TRBV2 to TRBJ2-1; 8 nucleotides agree with TRBD2. Germline assignment: CDR1 SNHLY and CDR2 FYNNEI. The CDR3 sequence is 15 residues long. V trimming: 9 bases; J trimming: 2 bases; junction bases outside the gene matches: 9. The CDR3 loop reads CASRPGLGAYNEQFF. As DNA, the CDR3 is TGTGCCAGTCGGCCGGGACTAGGGGCCTACAATGAGCAGTTCTTC.

The rearrangement links TRBV28 to TRBJ2-5; 15 bases agree with TRBD2. Germline V CDR1 and CDR2: MDHEN, SYDVKM. Trimming at V came to 5 bases and at J to 4 bases, leaving 8 bases not matched to a gene. The CDR3 is 17 residues long. The CDR3 nucleotides read TGTGCCAGCAGTGGGAATCCGGGACTAGCGGGAGGAGAGACCCAGTACTTC. It encodes CASSGNPGLAGGETQYF.

With respect to this clone: This likely traces to a read error, being one base from a far larger clone. Other DNA sequences of this sample code for an identical CDR3. The chain employs TRBV10-3 and TRBJ1-2; no clear D. CDR1 is ENHRY and CDR2 is SYGVKD in the germline V gene. This CDR3 is 14 amino acids long. The DNA for the CDR3 is TGTGCCATCAGAGCCGGGAACAGTAACTACGGCTACACCTTC. Protein: CAIRAGNSNYGYTF.

The V gene is TRBV19, the J gene TRBJ1-3, with D uncertain. This CDR3 region has 14 residues. Trimming took off 6 bases at V and 0 bases at J, with 9 bases between the two ends. Germline assignment: CDR1 LNHDA and CDR2 SQIVND (reference sequence). In DNA, the CDR3 is TGTGCCAGTAGCTCACACCGCTCTGGAAACACCATATATTTT. Translated: CASSSHRSGNTIYF.

The J gene is TRBJ2-7, the V gene TRBV28, with D perhaps given as TRBD1 or TRBD2 (5 bases each). The CDR3 sequence is 16 residues long. V lost 3 bases and J 2 bases, leaving 17 bases between the germline ends. Germline values: CDR1 MDHEN, CDR2 SYDVKM. CDR3 region: CASSFTGAGYTYEQYF. As DNA, the CDR3 is TGTGCCAGCAGTTTTACCGGGGCAGGATATACCTACGAGCAGTACTTC.

J is TRBJ2-7 and V is TRBV6-5; D uncertain. V gave up 5 bases and J gave up 7 bases, with 15 bases separating them. This CDR3 has 13 amino acids. Germline assignment: CDR1 MNHEY and CDR2 SVGAGI. The chain's CDR3 is CASSNVEMGEQYF. In DNA form, the CDR3 reads TGTGCCAGCAGTAACGTGGAGATGGGGGAGCAGTACTTC.

The rearrangement joins TRBV21-1 to TRBJ1-1; the table's D gene call, TRBD1, was not cross checked with the DNA. TRBV21-1 is noted as a pseudogene. The CDR3 consists of 15 residues. In nucleotides, the CDR3 is TGTGCCAGCAGCCGTCAGACAGGGGGCGCATCTGAAGCTTTCTTT. As protein: CASSRQTGGASEAFF.

This chain joins TRBV18 and TRBJ1-5, with D unclear. The germline gives CDR1 KGHSH, CDR2 LQKENI. CDR3 length: 13 residues. V dropped 6 bases and J dropped 1 base, with 7 bases sitting between them. The CDR3 region has the DNA TGTGCCAGCTCGGAGGAGAGCAATCAGCCCCAGCATTTT. Protein sequence: CASSEESNQPQHF.